The 27 T cell receptor beta chains reported below all come from one sample, sequenced in a study of cytomegalovirus exposure and HLA in healthy donors. Primers included in the PCR were 60 Vbeta and 13 Jbeta primers. Sequenced by immunoSEQ multiplex PCR; TCRdb stores in-frame clones only, minus some. The repertoire holds 150,000 to 200,000 clones, with roughly four fifths as singletons. Specimen: PBMCs. The origin of the receptors is a woman between 18 and 29 years old in good health and CMV-seropositive.

A remark on this clone: At one of its ends the junction is not consistent with the germline gene, which may arise from a read error. The J gene is TRBJ2-1, the V gene TRBV7-7; D remains unclear. CDR1 and CDR2 (germline): SSHAT, FNYEAQ (reference sequence). CDR3 size: 15 residues. CDR3 amino acids: CASSPRRQGYNEQFF. The CDR3 region has the DNA TGTGCTAGCAGCCCCCGTCGACAAGGCTACAATGAGCAGTTCTTC.

This chain joins TRBV9 and TRBJ2-6, with D perhaps matching TRBD2 (5 bases). V shed 0 bases and J shed 2 bases, with 9 bases lying between them. CDR3 size: 16 residues. Germline-derived CDR1 and CDR2 are SGDLS and YYNGEE. The CDR3 DNA reads as TGTGCCAGCAGCGTAGAGGTCGGGACTGGGGCCAACGTCCTGACTTTC. Translating gives CASSVEVGTGANVLTF.

Worth noting for this clone: One end of the junction is discordant with germline, which a read error may explain. This chain joins TRBV7-3 and TRBJ2-6, with a tentative D call TRBD1 (5 bases). Germline CDR1 SGHTA, CDR2 FQGTGA. This CDR3 is 17 amino acids long. DNA of the CDR3: TGTGCCAGCAGCCCCCAGGGTCAGGCATCTGGGGCCAACGGCCTGACTTTC. It specifies CASSPQGQASGANGLTF.

V is TRBV11-2 and J is TRBJ1-1, with D maybe TRBD1 (6 bases). This CDR3 has 17 residues. The germline V gene encodes CDR1 SGHAT and CDR2 FQNNGV. V lost 2 bases, J lost 2 bases, and 18 bases lay in between. The CDR3 reads CASSLYPTGPPNTEAFF. The CDR3 DNA is TGTGCCAGCAGCTTATACCCCACAGGGCCCCCCAACACTGAAGCTTTCTTT.

The chain joins TRBV25-1 to TRBJ2-5, with D perhaps TRBD1 (6 bases). The end of the DNA aligns better with TRBJ2-7, so the J call may be wrong. There are 13 residues in the CDR3. Germline V gene sequence: CDR1 MGHDK, CDR2 SYGVNS. CDR3 sequence reads: CASAGTPYYEQYF. CDR3 DNA: TGTGCCAGTGCCGGGACACCATACTACGAGCAGTACTTC.

The chain is built from TRBV5-6 and TRBJ2-1; D call uncertain. V gave up 1 base and J gave up 9 bases, with 11 bases separating them. The CDR3 has 13 amino acids. Germline CDR1 is SGHDT and CDR2 is YYEEEE. CDR3 coding DNA: TGTGCCAGCAGCTTGCCAGTTTCAGGTGAGCAGTTCTTC. This translates into CASSLPVSGEQFF.

This rearrangement joins TRBV5-1 to TRBJ2-1; 9 bases fit TRBD2. The CDR3 loop spans 13 amino acids. Germline loops: CDR1 SGHRS, CDR2 YFSETQ. V was clipped by 4 bases and J by 9 bases; unmatched bases: 5. The CDR3 nucleotides are TGCGCCAGCAGCGGACTAGCGACTGGTGAGCAGTTCTTC. It is translated as CASSGLATGEQFF.

This chain connects TRBV6-5 to TRBJ2-5; 9 positions match TRBD1. Losses at the gene ends were 5 bases for V and 4 bases for J; bases not matched to a gene: 8. Germline assignment: CDR1 MNHEY and CDR2 SVGAGI. The CDR3 consists of 15 residues. The CDR3 here is CASSQTGGRGETQYF. The CDR3 DNA follows: TGTGCCAGCAGTCAAACAGGGGGCCGGGGAGAGACCCAGTACTTC.

To note about this clone: The junction departs from the called germline gene at one end, perhaps through a read error. This rearrangement joins TRBV27 to TRBJ2-6; 8 bases are shared with TRBD1. There are 17 residues in the CDR3. Per the germline V gene, CDR1 is MNHEY and CDR2 is SMNVEV (reference sequence). The CDR3: CASSPKRTGFGANGLTF. CDR3 bases: TGTGCCAGCAGTCCAAAAAGGACAGGGTTTGGGGCCAACGGCCTGACTTTC.

This chain connects TRBV11-3 to TRBJ2-3, with no clear D. The ends were cut back, 1 base at V and 5 bases at J, with 7 bases in the middle. Germline CDR1 SGHNT, CDR2 YENEEA. CDR3 length: 13 amino acids. Here the CDR3 reads CASSLVTLDTQYF. CDR3 DNA sequence: TGTGCCAGCAGCTTAGTGACTTTAGATACGCAGTATTTT.

Only one count was recorded for this clone. This chain joins TRBV7-9 and TRBJ2-2; 14 bases map to TRBD2. CDR1 and CDR2 from the germline V gene are SEHNR and FQNEAQ (reference sequence). V shed 3 bases and J 0 bases; nucleotides not matched to a gene: 6. The CDR3 length is 19 residues. The CDR3, as DNA: TGTGCCAGCAGCTTGCGGACTAGCGGGGGGTTCGCGAACACCGGGGAGCTGTTTTTT. Its translation is CASSLRTSGGFANTGELFF.

V is TRBV5-1 and J is TRBJ2-3, with D maybe TRBD2 (7 bases). CDR3 length: 16 residues. The germline V and J ends were trimmed by 4 bases and 2 bases, with 17 bases remaining between them. Germline CDR1 SGHRS, CDR2 YFSETQ. The CDR3 DNA sequence: TGCGCCAGCAGCCCCGGAAGGGGGGGACTCACAGATACGCAGTATTTT. As protein: CASSPGRGGLTDTQYF.

V usage is TRBV10-3 and J usage is TRBJ1-6, with D maybe TRBD1 (5 bases). Germline V gene data show CDR1 as ENHRY and CDR2 as SYGVKD. V was clipped by 11 bases and J by 3 bases, with 14 bases between them. This CDR3 comprises 14 residues. CDR3 in DNA: TGTGCCGCCAAGCCAGGACACTATAATTCACCCCTCCACTTT. The encoded protein is CAAKPGHYNSPLHF.

V and J are TRBV7-2 and TRBJ2-5; 10 nucleotides match TRBD2. Looked up from germline, CDR1 is SGHTA and CDR2 is FQGNSA. The CDR3 covers 16 residues. V shed 7 bases and J 4 bases; nucleotides not matched to a gene: 12. In nucleotides, the CDR3 is TGTGCCAGCACCCCGGGCCAGCGGGGGGGCTCAGAGACCCAGTACTTC. It codes for CASTPGQRGGSETQYF.

This clone was detected once. The gene calls are TRBV30 and TRBJ1-4; D is possibly TRBD1 (5 bases). Trimming took off 4 bases at V and 7 bases at J, with 13 bases between the two ends. The CDR3 loop spans 13 amino acids. Germline loops: CDR1 GTSNPN, CDR2 SVGIG (reference sequence). For the CDR3, the DNA is TGTGCCTGGAACCAGGGAGGTGGTGAAAAACTGTTTTTT. Translated: CAWNQGGGEKLFF.

The chain carries TRBV28 and TRBJ1-2; D might be TRBD1 (5 bases). Trimming left V 8 bases short and J 2 bases short, with 15 bases between. The CDR3 length is 14 residues. The germline gives CDR1 MDHEN, CDR2 SYDVKM. The CDR3 region has the DNA TGTGCCAGCGAGCAGGGATTAGGAAACTATGGCTACACCTTC. This codes for CASEQGLGNYGYTF.

The chain has TRBV5-1 and TRBJ2-3; possible D gene TRBD1, 6 bases. Trimming pared 0 bases from V and 5 bases from J, leaving 10 bases between. Germline-derived CDR1 and CDR2 are SGHRS and YFSETQ. This CDR3 region has 14 residues. CDR3: CASSLVGAGDTQYF. In nucleotides, the CDR3 is TGCGCCAGCAGCTTGGTGGGGGCAGGAGATACGCAGTATTTT.

The chain joins TRBV27 to TRBJ1-2, with unresolved D. Trimming left V 5 bases short and J 0 bases short, with 19 bases between. The germline V gene encodes CDR1 MNHEY and CDR2 SMNVEV (reference sequence). The CDR3 contains 17 residues. DNA for the CDR3: TGTGCCAGCAGTCCAGCCAGGTCAGACCTTGCTAACTATGGCTACACCTTC. This gives the protein CASSPARSDLANYGYTF.

V gene TRBV7-3 combines with J gene TRBJ2-7; 9 bases agree with TRBD1. The CDR3 has 15 residues. The germline CDR1 and CDR2 sequences are SGHTA and FQGTGA. The junction had 5 bases not matched to a gene; V was cut back by 0 bases and J by 5 bases. This CDR3 is CASSLTGTGYHEQYF. Here the CDR3 DNA reads TGTGCCAGCAGCTTAACCGGGACAGGGTACCACGAGCAGTACTTC.

The chain is built from TRBV28 and TRBJ1-5; 8 nucleotides line up with TRBD1. The CDR3 totals 16 residues. Trimming removed 8 bases from V and 2 bases from J; junction bases left unmatched: 11. CDR1 is MDHEN and CDR2 is SYDVKM in the germline V gene. The DNA for the CDR3 is TGTGCCAGCCGAACACGGACAGGGATGGGCAATCAGCCCCAGCATTTT. Encoded protein: CASRTRTGMGNQPQHF.

The chain carries TRBV4-1 and TRBJ2-5; TRBD1 might be the D (6 bases). V was shortened by 5 bases and J by 0 bases, with 13 bases between the two germline ends. The CDR3 consists of 15 residues. Germline V gives CDR1 MGHRA, CDR2 YSYEKL. The CDR3 bases are TGCGCCAGCAGCTTGGACAGCCTGTACCAAGAGACCCAGTACTTC. Its translation is CASSLDSLYQETQYF.

The chain uses TRBV19 and TRBJ1-1; 7 bases line up with TRBD1. This CDR3 is built from 14 residues. The germline V gene encodes CDR1 LNHDA and CDR2 SQIVND (reference sequence). V was pared by 3 bases and J by 4 bases, with 5 bases of the junction left unmatched. The CDR3 region has the DNA TGTGCCAGTAGTATCGACAGGGAACGCACTGAAGCTTTCTTT. As protein: CASSIDRERTEAFF. The complete variable domain, with remaining parts taken from reference TRBV19 and TRBJ1-1, reads DGGITQSPKYLFRKEGQNVTLSCEQNLNHDAMYWYRQDPGQGLRLIYYSQIVNDFQKGDIAEGYSVSREKKESFPLTVTSAQKNPTAFYLCASSIDRERTEAFFGQGTRLTVV.

This chain connects TRBV7-9 to TRBJ1-1; 7 bases line up with TRBD1. The germline CDR1 and CDR2 sequences are SEHNR and FQNEAQ (reference sequence). This CDR3 has 14 amino acids. V gave up 5 bases and J gave up 4 bases; unmatched junction bases: 7. The CDR3 sequence: CASSENRGGTEAFF. CDR3 DNA sequence: TGTGCCAGCAGCGAGAACAGGGGCGGCACTGAAGCTTTCTTT.

This chain joins TRBV27 and TRBJ1-1; no reliable D call. The CDR3 loop spans 14 amino acids. The V and J ends lost 6 bases and 3 bases respectively, with 14 bases between them. CDR1 MNHEY and CDR2 SMNVEV come from the germline V gene (reference sequence). The CDR3 DNA reads as TGTGCCAGCAGCCCTAGTCCGGGTTACACTGAAGCTTTCTTT. It encodes CASSPSPGYTEAFF.

The V gene is TRBV6-6, the J gene TRBJ2-7; 8 bases fit TRBD1. This CDR3 is built from 13 residues. V lost 5 bases to trimming and J lost 9 bases; unmatched junction nucleotides: 9. CDR1 is MNHNY, CDR2 SVGAGI, per germline (reference sequence). CDR3 coding DNA: TGTGCCAGCAGTCCCGGGGACAGGAAGGGGCAGTACTTC. It translates to CASSPGDRKGQYF.

The J gene is TRBJ2-5, the V gene TRBV6-6; 7 positions agree with TRBD2. V gave up 9 bases and J gave up 7 bases; unmatched junction bases: 5. The CDR3 consists of 11 residues. Germline CDR1 reads MNHNY; CDR2 reads SVGAGI (reference sequence). The CDR3 coding sequence is TGTGCCAGAAGGCGGGGGAGGACCCAGTACTTC. Protein product: CARRRGRTQYF.

The chain uses TRBV10-3 and TRBJ1-1; a possible D gene is TRBD1 (5 bases). V shed 5 bases and J shed 4 bases, with 14 bases lying between them. The CDR3 loop spans 14 amino acids. CDR1 is ENHRY, CDR2 SYGVKD, per germline. CDR3 sequence (DNA): TGTGCCATCAGTACTCAGGGTAGGGGCACTGAAGCTTTCTTT. Residues: CAISTQGRGTEAFF.